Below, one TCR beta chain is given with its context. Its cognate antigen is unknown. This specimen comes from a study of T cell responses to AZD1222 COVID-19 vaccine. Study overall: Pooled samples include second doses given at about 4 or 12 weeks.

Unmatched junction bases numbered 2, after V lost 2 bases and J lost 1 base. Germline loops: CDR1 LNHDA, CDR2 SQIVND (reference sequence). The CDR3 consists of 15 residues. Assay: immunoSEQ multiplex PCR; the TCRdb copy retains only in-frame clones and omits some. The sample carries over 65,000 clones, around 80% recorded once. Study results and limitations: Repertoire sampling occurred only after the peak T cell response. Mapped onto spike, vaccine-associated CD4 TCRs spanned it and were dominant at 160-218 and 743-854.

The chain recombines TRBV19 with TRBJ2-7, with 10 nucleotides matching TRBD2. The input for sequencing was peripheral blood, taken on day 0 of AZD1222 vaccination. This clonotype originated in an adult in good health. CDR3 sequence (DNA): TGTGCCAGTAGTATAACACTAGCGGGATCCTACGAGCAGTACTTC. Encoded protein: CASSITLAGSYEQYF.